The 21 T cell receptor beta chains below come from one sample, sequenced in a study of blood T cells in healthy people across ages. The second PCR ran about 6 to 12 cycles with a sample-barcoded 5' primer and J-beta primers. A single record per CDR3 protein comes from TCRdb applying MiXCR to the 5' RACE reads. The data show around 1,000,000 distinct CDR3 sequences, with about 23% seen just once and approximately 0.7% held by the top ten. This sample also appeared in a second study, on T cells of mothers and their children.

Sequencing used blood. The receptors stem from a girl aged 2 to 9 in good health.

This clonotype came up a few times. V usage is TRBV5-1 and J usage is TRBJ1-1; the D is unclear. The CDR3 spans 13 residues. The ends were cut back, 1 base at V and 7 bases at J, with 11 bases in the middle. Germline CDR1 is SGHRS and CDR2 is YFSETQ. The CDR3 is CASSLRQGGEAFF. In nucleotides, the CDR3 is TGCGCCAGCAGCTTGAGGCAAGGCGGTGAAGCTTTCTTT.

This clonotype showed up just a few times. This chain connects TRBV11-2 to TRBJ1-6, with D hard to call. From germline, CDR1 is SGHAT and CDR2 FQNNGV. With 9 bases removed from V and 10 bases from J, the gap between germline ends came to 19 bases. The CDR3 contains 14 residues. The CDR3, as DNA: TGTGCCAGTCCATTGGCCCCGCGGGGATCACCCCTCCACTTT. Translated, it gives CASPLAPRGSPLHF. Filled out from reference TRBV11-2 and TRBJ1-6, the complete variable domain reads EAGVAQSPRYKIIEKRQSVAFWCNPISGHATLYWYQQILGQGPKLLIQFQNNGVVDDSQLPKDRFSAERLKGVDSTLKIQPAKLEDSAVYLCASPLAPRGSPLHFGNGTRLTVT.

The chain couples TRBV7-2 to TRBJ2-3; the D is unclear. Deletions cut 0 bases from V and 2 bases from J, with 9 bases between. Germline values: CDR1 SGHTA, CDR2 FQGNSA. CDR3 length: 15 amino acids. The CDR3 protein is CASSLAPSYTDTQYF. CDR3 nucleotides: TGTGCCAGCAGCTTAGCACCCAGCTACACAGATACGCAGTATTTT.

The rearrangement uses TRBV20-1 and TRBJ2-1; TRBD2 is a possible D gene (5 bases). In germline, CDR1 is DFQATT, CDR2 SNEGSKA (reference sequence). This CDR3 contains 16 residues. V lost 2 bases to trimming and J lost 0 bases, with 14 bases between them. Here the CDR3 reads CSARPRAEISYNEQFF. CDR3 coding DNA: TGCAGTGCTAGACCCCGAGCGGAGATCTCCTACAATGAGCAGTTCTTC.

The J gene is TRBJ1-2, the V gene TRBV20-1; no reliable D call. Germline V CDR1 and CDR2: DFQATT, SNEGSKA (reference sequence). V was pared by 0 bases and J by 13 bases, with 18 bases between. This CDR3 spans 13 amino acids. The CDR3: CSARDQLQSEATF. CDR3 bases: TGCAGTGCTAGAGATCAACTCCAATCAGAGGCCACCTTC.

In regard to this clonotype: This likely comes from a read error, as the CDR3 has no conserved phenylalanine or tryptophan at its end. The rearrangement links TRBV15 to TRBJ1-1; TRBD1 might be the D (5 bases). There are 15 residues in the CDR3. The V and J ends lost 6 bases and 10 bases respectively, with 24 bases between them. Germline-derived CDR1 and CDR2 are LNHNV and YYDKDF (reference sequence). The CDR3 is CATSFEGARGDVAFL. As DNA, the CDR3 is TGTGCCACCAGTTTCGAGGGCGCCCGGGGCGACGTAGCTTTCCTT.

The chain is built from TRBV13 and TRBJ1-4; 9 positions agree with TRBD1. Trimming cost V 5 bases and J 4 bases; bases outside gene matches: 8. From germline, CDR1 is PRHDT and CDR2 FYEKMQ (reference sequence). This CDR3 has 16 residues. Written as DNA, the CDR3 is TGTGCCAGCAGCCCGGGGACAGGGCTCGGTAATGAAAAACTGTTTTTT. This sequence encodes CASSPGTGLGNEKLFF.

This clonotype showed up just a few times. The rearrangement links TRBV4-3 to TRBJ2-5; perhaps TRBD1 as D (6 bases). The better agreement between TRBJ2-7 and the DNA end casts doubt on the J call. Germline CDR1 reads LGHNA; CDR2 reads YSLEER. The CDR3 is 15 residues long. CDR3: CASSQGWDTPYEQYF. The CDR3 nucleotides are TGCGCCAGCAGCCAAGGCTGGGACACCCCCTACGAGCAGTACTTC.

This sequence joins TRBV6-5 and TRBJ2-1; perhaps TRBD2 as D (6 bases). The CDR3 consists of 15 residues. The germline V gene has CDR1 MNHEY and CDR2 SVGAGI. V shed 7 bases and J shed 8 bases, with 21 bases lying between them. In nucleotides, the CDR3 is TGTGCCAGCACTCTAACCCGGGACTTCGCCTATGAGCAGTTCTTC. Its protein is CASTLTRDFAYEQFF.

This clonotype was found a few times. The DNA of the CDR3 is TGTGCCAGCAGCCTTACCAAACTCGGGGGGAAGGCTGAAGCTTTCTTT. This gives the protein CASSLTKLGGKAEAFF. This chain uses TRBV11-1 with TRBJ1-1; TRBD1 might be the D (5 bases). V lost 5 bases, J lost 6 bases, and 22 bases lay in between. Per the germline V gene, CDR1 is SGHAT and CDR2 is FQDESV (reference sequence). This CDR3 contains 16 residues.

This clonotype was seen only a few times. V is TRBV28 and J is TRBJ1-4; 9 nucleotides line up with TRBD1. Trimming cost V 9 bases and J 5 bases; bases outside gene matches: 7. Germline lookup yields CDR1 MDHEN and CDR2 SYDVKM. CDR3 size: 14 residues. The CDR3 spells CASYETGGNEKLFF. CDR3 DNA: TGTGCCAGTTACGAGACAGGGGGAAATGAAAAACTGTTTTTT. Full variable domain (missing parts from reference TRBV28 and TRBJ1-4): DVKVTQSSRYLVKRTGEKVFLECVQDMDHENMFWYRQDPGLGLRLIYFSYDVKMKEKGDIPEGYSVSREKKERFSLILESASTNQTSMYLCASYETGGNEKLFFGSGTQLSVL.

The chain carries TRBV29-1 and TRBJ1-1; TRBD1 matches at 8 bases. The CDR3 contains 20 residues. CDR1 is SQVTM, CDR2 ANQGSEA, per germline. Trimming removed 3 bases from V and 0 bases from J; junction bases left unmatched: 21. The DNA for the CDR3 is TGCAGCGTTGACTTGGCCCAACGACAGGGGCACCGCCGCATGAACACTGAAGCTTTCTTT. This codes for CSVDLAQRQGHRRMNTEAFF. Drawing the rest from reference TRBV29-1 and TRBJ1-1, the complete variable domain is SAVISQKPSRDICQRGTSLTIQCQVDSQVTMMFWYRQQPGQSLTLIATANQGSEATYESGFVIDKFPISRPNLTFSTLTVSNMSPEDSSIYLCSVDLAQRQGHRRMNTEAFFGQGTRLTVV.

This clonotype was picked up a small number of times. The rearrangement links TRBV7-9 to TRBJ2-5; D possibly corresponds to TRBD1 (6 bases). The CDR3 consists of 13 residues. Germline CDR1 and CDR2: SEHNR and FQNEAQ (reference sequence). V was cut by 5 bases and J by 2 bases, with 9 bases left in between. CDR3 nucleotide sequence: TGTGCCAGCAGCGAGGACAGACAAGAGACCCAGTACTTC. Protein sequence: CASSEDRQETQYF. Together with reference TRBV7-9 and TRBJ2-5, the CDR3 gives the full variable domain: DTGVSQNPRHKITKRGQNVTFRCDPISEHNRLYWYRQTLGQGPEFLTYFQNEAQLEKSRLLSDRFSAERPKGSFSTLEIQRTEQGDSAMYLCASSEDRQETQYFGPGTRLLVL.

The V and J genes are TRBV2 and TRBJ1-1; no clear D. This CDR3 is built from 17 residues. Germline V CDR1 and CDR2: SNHLY, FYNNEI. Trimming stripped 6 bases from V and 3 bases from J, with 23 bases between. CDR3 sequence reads: CASSRILMGYGDTEAFF. The CDR3 DNA sequence: TGTGCCAGCAGCCGGATCCTTATGGGGTACGGGGACACTGAAGCTTTCTTT.

The table lists this clonotype with a few counts. The chain carries TRBV10-3 and TRBJ2-3; the D is unclear. V lost 5 bases to trimming and J lost 0 bases, with 12 bases between them. Germline V CDR1 and CDR2: ENHRY, SYGVKD. This CDR3 spans 15 amino acids. The CDR3 DNA is TGTGCCATCAGTTCTGGACGCAAAAGCACAGATACGCAGTATTTT. Translation: CAISSGRKSTDTQYF.

The chain joins TRBV7-9 to TRBJ2-7, with 9 bases matching TRBD1. The CDR3 has 14 residues. Unmatched junction bases numbered 7, after V lost 5 bases and J lost 5 bases. Germline CDR1 reads SEHNR; CDR2 reads FQNEAQ (reference sequence). CDR3: CASSDGQGMDEQYF. The CDR3 coding sequence is TGTGCCAGCAGCGACGGACAGGGGATGGACGAGCAGTACTTC.

This rearrangement joins TRBV18 to TRBJ2-1; no clear D gene. The CDR3 contains 15 residues. Germline values: CDR1 KGHSH, CDR2 LQKENI. CDR3 protein: CISSPEVYALNEQFF. The DNA of the CDR3 is TGTATCAGCTCACCTGAAGTATACGCTTTAAATGAGCAGTTCTTC.

This clonotype was detected only a few times. J is TRBJ2-4 and V is TRBV7-9, with D tentatively TRBD2 (6 bases). The CDR3 consists of 15 residues. V gave up 5 bases and J gave up 1 base, with 12 bases separating them. Germline loops: CDR1 SEHNR, CDR2 FQNEAQ (reference sequence). The CDR3 DNA reads as TGTGCCAGCAGCCAGACGGGGGAGGCCAAAAACATTCAGTACTTC. Its protein product is CASSQTGEAKNIQYF. The whole variable domain, remainder taken from reference TRBV7-9 and TRBJ2-4, is DTGVSQNPRHKITKRGQNVTFRCDPISEHNRLYWYRQTLGQGPEFLTYFQNEAQLEKSRLLSDRFSAERPKGSFSTLEIQRTEQGDSAMYLCASSQTGEAKNIQYFGAGTRLSVL.

The J gene is TRBJ2-3, the V gene TRBV5-1; D remains unclear. Trimming removed 0 bases at V and 3 bases at J, with 8 bases between. Germline CDR1 SGHRS, CDR2 YFSETQ. The CDR3 runs to 14 residues. DNA for the CDR3: TGCGCCAGCAGCTTGGTAGCCCCAACAGATACGCAGTATTTT. Amino acid sequence: CASSLVAPTDTQYF.

This chain connects TRBV3-1 to TRBJ2-3; D may be TRBD2 (6 bases). The CDR3 loop spans 15 amino acids. The V end was cut by 3 bases, the J end by 5 bases, with 15 bases between. Germline V CDR1 and CDR2: LGHDT, YNNKEL (reference sequence). This CDR3 reads CASSQMGGPGDTQYF. The CDR3 nucleotides read TGTGCCAGCAGCCAGATGGGAGGTCCTGGAGATACGCAGTATTTT.

As regards this clonotype: One junction end does not reproduce the germline sequence, and a read error may be involved. This chain uses TRBV5-4 with TRBJ1-4; no clear D gene. Germline CDR1 is SGHNT and CDR2 is YYREEE (reference sequence). The CDR3 has 15 amino acids. CDR3 DNA sequence: TGTGCCAGCAGCAAACCGGGAGACTCGAATGAAAAACCGTTTTTT. This sequence encodes CASSKPGDSNEKPFF.